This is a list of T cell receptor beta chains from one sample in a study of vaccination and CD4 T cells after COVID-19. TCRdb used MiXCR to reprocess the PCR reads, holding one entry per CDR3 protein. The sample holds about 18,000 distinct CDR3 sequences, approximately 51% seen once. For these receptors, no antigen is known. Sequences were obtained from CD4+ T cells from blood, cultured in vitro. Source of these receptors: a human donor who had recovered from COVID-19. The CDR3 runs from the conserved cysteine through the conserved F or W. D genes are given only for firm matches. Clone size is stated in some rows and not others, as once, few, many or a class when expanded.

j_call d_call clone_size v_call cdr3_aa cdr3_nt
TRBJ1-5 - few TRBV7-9 CASSPSGDQPQHF TGTGCCAGCAGCCCGTCAGGGGATCAGCCCCAGCATTTT
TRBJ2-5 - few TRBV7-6 CASSPIRETQYF TGTGCCAGCAGCCCTATAAGAGAGACCCAGTACTTC
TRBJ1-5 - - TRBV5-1 CASSRGGGQPQHF TGCGCCAGCAGCCGTGGGGGTGGGCAGCCCCAGCATTTT
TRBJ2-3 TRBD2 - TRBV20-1 CSAAGGLAGVGDTQYF TGCAGTGCTGCGGGGGGACTAGCGGGAGTTGGAGATACGCAGTATTTT
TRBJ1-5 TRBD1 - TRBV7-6 CASSRDRDQPQHF TGTGCCAGCAGTCGCGACAGGGATCAGCCCCAGCATTTT
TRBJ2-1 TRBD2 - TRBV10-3 CAIRSRLAGLGNEQFF TGTGCCATCAGGTCTCGACTAGCGGGTCTAGGCAATGAGCAGTTCTTC
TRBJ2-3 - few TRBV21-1 CASSPQAAANSTDTQYF TGTGCCAGCAGCCCCCAGGCGGCGGCTAATAGCACAGATACGCAGTATTTT
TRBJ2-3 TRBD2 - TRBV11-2 CASSLNPAGSTDTQYF TGTGCCAGCAGCTTAAATCCAGCGGGGTCCACAGATACGCAGTATTTT
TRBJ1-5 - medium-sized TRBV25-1 CASSWGNQPQHF TGTGCCAGCAGTTGGGGGAATCAGCCCCAGCATTTT
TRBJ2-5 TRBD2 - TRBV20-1 CSAPSLLAVLFETQYF TGCAGTGCTCCATCCCTCCTAGCGGTACTTTTTGAGACCCAGTACTTC
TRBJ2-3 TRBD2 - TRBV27 CASKVGGSFPDTQYF TGTGCCAGCAAGGTAGGCGGGAGTTTCCCGGATACGCAGTATTTT
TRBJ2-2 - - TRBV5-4 CASSPGISNTGELFF TGTGCCAGCAGTCCAGGGATCTCGAACACCGGGGAGCTGTTTTTT
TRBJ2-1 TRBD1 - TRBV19 CASSEGAVSSYNEQFF TGTGCCAGTAGTGAGGGGGCGGTTAGCTCCTACAATGAGCAGTTCTTC
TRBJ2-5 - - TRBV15 CATSRGDYQETQYF TGTGCCACCAGCAGAGGGGACTACCAAGAGACCCAGTACTTC
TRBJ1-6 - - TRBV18 CASSPRQSPLHF TGTGCCAGCTCACCACGTCAATCACCCCTCCACTTT
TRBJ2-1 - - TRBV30 CAWSEGVYNEQFF TGTGCCTGGAGTGAAGGAGTATACAATGAGCAGTTCTTC
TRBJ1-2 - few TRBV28 CASSLRGREYGYTF TGTGCCAGCAGTTTAAGGGGCAGGGAGTATGGCTACACCTTC
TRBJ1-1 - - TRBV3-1 CASSQQLNTEAFF TGTGCCAGCAGCCAACAGTTGAACACTGAAGCTTTCTTT
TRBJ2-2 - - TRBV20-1 CSARRTDNTGELFF TGCAGTGCTAGAAGGACAGACAACACCGGGGAGCTGTTTTTT
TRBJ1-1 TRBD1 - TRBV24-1 CATSDTRGGATEAFF TGTGCCACCAGTGATACCAGGGGGGGGGCCACTGAAGCTTTCTTT
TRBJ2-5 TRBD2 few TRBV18 CASSLGLAGGQETQYF TGTGCCAGCTCGCTAGGACTAGCGGGAGGACAAGAGACCCAGTACTTC
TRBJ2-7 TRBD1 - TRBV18 CASSPGTAYEQYF TGTGCCAGCTCACCCGGGACAGCCTACGAGCAGTACTTC
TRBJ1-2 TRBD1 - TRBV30 CAWSVPGTVGYGYTF TGTGCCTGGAGTGTACCTGGGACAGTGGGCTATGGCTACACCTTC
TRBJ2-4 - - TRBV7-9 CASSLIPAPPKVSIQYF TGTGCCAGCAGCTTAATCCCAGCCCCTCCGAAGGTAAGCATTCAGTACTTC
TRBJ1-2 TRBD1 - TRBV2 CASSVGGTVDGYTF TGTGCCAGCAGTGTAGGGGGCACGGTTGATGGCTACACCTTC
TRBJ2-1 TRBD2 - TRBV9 CASSPHIGRAYASEQFF TGTGCCAGCAGCCCCCACATCGGGAGGGCCTATGCCAGTGAGCAGTTCTTC
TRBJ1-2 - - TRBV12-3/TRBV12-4 CASSLAWDGYTF TGTGCCAGCAGTTTGGCCTGGGACGGCTACACCTTC
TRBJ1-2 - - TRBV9 CASSLSEGGIGGYTF TGTGCCAGCAGCCTCTCCGAGGGAGGGATAGGTGGCTACACCTTC
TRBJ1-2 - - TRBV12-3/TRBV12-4 CASGTLNYGYTF TGTGCCAGCGGGACGTTAAACTATGGCTACACCTTC
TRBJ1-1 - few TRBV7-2 CASSLTSVGEAFF TGTGCCAGCAGCTTAACCTCGGTTGGTGAAGCTTTCTTT
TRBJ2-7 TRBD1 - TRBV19 CASSPWDRSSYEQYF TGTGCCAGTAGTCCTTGGGACAGGAGCTCCTACGAGCAGTACTTC
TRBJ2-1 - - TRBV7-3 CASSLQSVGGTQFF TGTGCCAGCAGCTTACAGTCAGTAGGAGGCACGCAGTTCTTC
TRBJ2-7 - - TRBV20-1 CSAGTRNGEQYF TGCAGTGCTGGAACCCGAAATGGGGAGCAGTACTTC
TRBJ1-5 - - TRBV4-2 CASSQGEAPGQPQHF TGTGCCAGCAGCCAAGGCGAGGCCCCCGGACAGCCCCAGCATTTT
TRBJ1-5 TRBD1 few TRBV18 CASSPGQDQPQHF TGTGCCAGCTCACCAGGACAGGATCAGCCCCAGCATTTT
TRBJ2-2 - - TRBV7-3 CASSLNLGAGELFF TGTGCCAGCAGCTTAAATCTAGGGGCCGGGGAGCTGTTTTTT
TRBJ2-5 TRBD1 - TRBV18 CASSRQGERETQYF TGTGCCAGCTCCAGACAGGGGGAAAGGGAGACCCAGTACTTC
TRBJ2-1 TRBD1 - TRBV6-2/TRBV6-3 CASRADRGSRSYNEQFF TGTGCCAGCAGGGCGGACAGGGGTTCACGATCCTACAATGAGCAGTTCTTC
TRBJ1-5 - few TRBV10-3 CAISESGGDQPQHF TGTGCCATCAGTGAATCGGGGGGCGATCAGCCCCAGCATTTT
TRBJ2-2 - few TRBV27 CASSFGRDPPGELFF TGTGCCAGCAGTTTCGGTCGGGACCCGCCCGGGGAGCTGTTTTTT
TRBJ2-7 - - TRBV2 CASSEALHPGAQHIF TGTGCCAGCAGTGAAGCGCTTCATCCGGGGGCGCAACATATCTTC
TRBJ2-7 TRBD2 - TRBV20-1 CSASPLAGLGEQYF TGCAGTGCTAGTCCCCTAGCGGGGCTCGGTGAGCAGTACTTC
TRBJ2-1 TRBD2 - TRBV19 CASSILAGQSQFF TGTGCCAGTAGTATCCTAGCGGGACAATCACAGTTCTTC
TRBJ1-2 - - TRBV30 CAWSVGVREGGYTF TGTGCCTGGAGTGTAGGCGTCAGGGAGGGTGGCTACACCTTC
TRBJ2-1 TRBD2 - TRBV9 CASSGWGGDSAYNEQFF TGTGCCAGCAGCGGGTGGGGAGGGGACTCTGCTTACAATGAGCAGTTCTTC
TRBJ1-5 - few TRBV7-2 CASSLGQTGNQPQHF TGTGCCAGCAGCTTAGGCCAAACAGGCAATCAGCCCCAGCATTTT
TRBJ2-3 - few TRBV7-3 CASSLRAGASTDTQYF TGTGCCAGCAGCTTAAGGGCGGGGGCTAGCACAGATACGCAGTATTTT
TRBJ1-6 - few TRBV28 CASNLESGSPLHF TGTGCCAGCAACTTAGAGTCGGGATCACCCCTCCACTTT
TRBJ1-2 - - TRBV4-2 CASSQVLSVGYGYTF TGTGCCAGCAGCCAAGTCCTTTCCGTAGGTTATGGCTACACCTTC
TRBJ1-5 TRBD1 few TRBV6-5 CASSYGDRGQPQHF TGTGCCAGCAGTTACGGGGACAGGGGACAGCCCCAGCATTTT
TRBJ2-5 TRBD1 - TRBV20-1 CSAWGQQETQYF TGCAGTGCTTGGGGACAGCAAGAGACCCAGTACTTC
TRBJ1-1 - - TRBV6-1 CASRGVQGKGTEAFF TGTGCCAGCAGAGGGGTACAGGGAAAGGGCACTGAAGCTTTCTTT
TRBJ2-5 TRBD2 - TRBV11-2 CASSLASSGKGWYQETQYF TGTGCCAGCAGTCTAGCGTCTAGCGGGAAAGGGTGGTACCAAGAGACCCAGTACTTC
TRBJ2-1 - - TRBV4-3 CASSQDLSGNEQFF TGCGCCAGCAGCCAAGATCTTTCCGGCAATGAGCAGTTCTTC
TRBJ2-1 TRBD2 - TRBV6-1 CASSERSSGSGKQFF TGTGCCAGCAGTGAAAGGTCTAGCGGGAGTGGGAAGCAGTTCTTC
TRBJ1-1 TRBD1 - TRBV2 CASSRQGRDTEAFF TGTGCCAGCAGTCGACAGGGGCGGGACACTGAAGCTTTCTTT
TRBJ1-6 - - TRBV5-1 CASSPRAGGNNSPLHF TGCGCCAGCAGCCCTCGGGCGGGTGGGAATAATTCACCCCTCCACTTT